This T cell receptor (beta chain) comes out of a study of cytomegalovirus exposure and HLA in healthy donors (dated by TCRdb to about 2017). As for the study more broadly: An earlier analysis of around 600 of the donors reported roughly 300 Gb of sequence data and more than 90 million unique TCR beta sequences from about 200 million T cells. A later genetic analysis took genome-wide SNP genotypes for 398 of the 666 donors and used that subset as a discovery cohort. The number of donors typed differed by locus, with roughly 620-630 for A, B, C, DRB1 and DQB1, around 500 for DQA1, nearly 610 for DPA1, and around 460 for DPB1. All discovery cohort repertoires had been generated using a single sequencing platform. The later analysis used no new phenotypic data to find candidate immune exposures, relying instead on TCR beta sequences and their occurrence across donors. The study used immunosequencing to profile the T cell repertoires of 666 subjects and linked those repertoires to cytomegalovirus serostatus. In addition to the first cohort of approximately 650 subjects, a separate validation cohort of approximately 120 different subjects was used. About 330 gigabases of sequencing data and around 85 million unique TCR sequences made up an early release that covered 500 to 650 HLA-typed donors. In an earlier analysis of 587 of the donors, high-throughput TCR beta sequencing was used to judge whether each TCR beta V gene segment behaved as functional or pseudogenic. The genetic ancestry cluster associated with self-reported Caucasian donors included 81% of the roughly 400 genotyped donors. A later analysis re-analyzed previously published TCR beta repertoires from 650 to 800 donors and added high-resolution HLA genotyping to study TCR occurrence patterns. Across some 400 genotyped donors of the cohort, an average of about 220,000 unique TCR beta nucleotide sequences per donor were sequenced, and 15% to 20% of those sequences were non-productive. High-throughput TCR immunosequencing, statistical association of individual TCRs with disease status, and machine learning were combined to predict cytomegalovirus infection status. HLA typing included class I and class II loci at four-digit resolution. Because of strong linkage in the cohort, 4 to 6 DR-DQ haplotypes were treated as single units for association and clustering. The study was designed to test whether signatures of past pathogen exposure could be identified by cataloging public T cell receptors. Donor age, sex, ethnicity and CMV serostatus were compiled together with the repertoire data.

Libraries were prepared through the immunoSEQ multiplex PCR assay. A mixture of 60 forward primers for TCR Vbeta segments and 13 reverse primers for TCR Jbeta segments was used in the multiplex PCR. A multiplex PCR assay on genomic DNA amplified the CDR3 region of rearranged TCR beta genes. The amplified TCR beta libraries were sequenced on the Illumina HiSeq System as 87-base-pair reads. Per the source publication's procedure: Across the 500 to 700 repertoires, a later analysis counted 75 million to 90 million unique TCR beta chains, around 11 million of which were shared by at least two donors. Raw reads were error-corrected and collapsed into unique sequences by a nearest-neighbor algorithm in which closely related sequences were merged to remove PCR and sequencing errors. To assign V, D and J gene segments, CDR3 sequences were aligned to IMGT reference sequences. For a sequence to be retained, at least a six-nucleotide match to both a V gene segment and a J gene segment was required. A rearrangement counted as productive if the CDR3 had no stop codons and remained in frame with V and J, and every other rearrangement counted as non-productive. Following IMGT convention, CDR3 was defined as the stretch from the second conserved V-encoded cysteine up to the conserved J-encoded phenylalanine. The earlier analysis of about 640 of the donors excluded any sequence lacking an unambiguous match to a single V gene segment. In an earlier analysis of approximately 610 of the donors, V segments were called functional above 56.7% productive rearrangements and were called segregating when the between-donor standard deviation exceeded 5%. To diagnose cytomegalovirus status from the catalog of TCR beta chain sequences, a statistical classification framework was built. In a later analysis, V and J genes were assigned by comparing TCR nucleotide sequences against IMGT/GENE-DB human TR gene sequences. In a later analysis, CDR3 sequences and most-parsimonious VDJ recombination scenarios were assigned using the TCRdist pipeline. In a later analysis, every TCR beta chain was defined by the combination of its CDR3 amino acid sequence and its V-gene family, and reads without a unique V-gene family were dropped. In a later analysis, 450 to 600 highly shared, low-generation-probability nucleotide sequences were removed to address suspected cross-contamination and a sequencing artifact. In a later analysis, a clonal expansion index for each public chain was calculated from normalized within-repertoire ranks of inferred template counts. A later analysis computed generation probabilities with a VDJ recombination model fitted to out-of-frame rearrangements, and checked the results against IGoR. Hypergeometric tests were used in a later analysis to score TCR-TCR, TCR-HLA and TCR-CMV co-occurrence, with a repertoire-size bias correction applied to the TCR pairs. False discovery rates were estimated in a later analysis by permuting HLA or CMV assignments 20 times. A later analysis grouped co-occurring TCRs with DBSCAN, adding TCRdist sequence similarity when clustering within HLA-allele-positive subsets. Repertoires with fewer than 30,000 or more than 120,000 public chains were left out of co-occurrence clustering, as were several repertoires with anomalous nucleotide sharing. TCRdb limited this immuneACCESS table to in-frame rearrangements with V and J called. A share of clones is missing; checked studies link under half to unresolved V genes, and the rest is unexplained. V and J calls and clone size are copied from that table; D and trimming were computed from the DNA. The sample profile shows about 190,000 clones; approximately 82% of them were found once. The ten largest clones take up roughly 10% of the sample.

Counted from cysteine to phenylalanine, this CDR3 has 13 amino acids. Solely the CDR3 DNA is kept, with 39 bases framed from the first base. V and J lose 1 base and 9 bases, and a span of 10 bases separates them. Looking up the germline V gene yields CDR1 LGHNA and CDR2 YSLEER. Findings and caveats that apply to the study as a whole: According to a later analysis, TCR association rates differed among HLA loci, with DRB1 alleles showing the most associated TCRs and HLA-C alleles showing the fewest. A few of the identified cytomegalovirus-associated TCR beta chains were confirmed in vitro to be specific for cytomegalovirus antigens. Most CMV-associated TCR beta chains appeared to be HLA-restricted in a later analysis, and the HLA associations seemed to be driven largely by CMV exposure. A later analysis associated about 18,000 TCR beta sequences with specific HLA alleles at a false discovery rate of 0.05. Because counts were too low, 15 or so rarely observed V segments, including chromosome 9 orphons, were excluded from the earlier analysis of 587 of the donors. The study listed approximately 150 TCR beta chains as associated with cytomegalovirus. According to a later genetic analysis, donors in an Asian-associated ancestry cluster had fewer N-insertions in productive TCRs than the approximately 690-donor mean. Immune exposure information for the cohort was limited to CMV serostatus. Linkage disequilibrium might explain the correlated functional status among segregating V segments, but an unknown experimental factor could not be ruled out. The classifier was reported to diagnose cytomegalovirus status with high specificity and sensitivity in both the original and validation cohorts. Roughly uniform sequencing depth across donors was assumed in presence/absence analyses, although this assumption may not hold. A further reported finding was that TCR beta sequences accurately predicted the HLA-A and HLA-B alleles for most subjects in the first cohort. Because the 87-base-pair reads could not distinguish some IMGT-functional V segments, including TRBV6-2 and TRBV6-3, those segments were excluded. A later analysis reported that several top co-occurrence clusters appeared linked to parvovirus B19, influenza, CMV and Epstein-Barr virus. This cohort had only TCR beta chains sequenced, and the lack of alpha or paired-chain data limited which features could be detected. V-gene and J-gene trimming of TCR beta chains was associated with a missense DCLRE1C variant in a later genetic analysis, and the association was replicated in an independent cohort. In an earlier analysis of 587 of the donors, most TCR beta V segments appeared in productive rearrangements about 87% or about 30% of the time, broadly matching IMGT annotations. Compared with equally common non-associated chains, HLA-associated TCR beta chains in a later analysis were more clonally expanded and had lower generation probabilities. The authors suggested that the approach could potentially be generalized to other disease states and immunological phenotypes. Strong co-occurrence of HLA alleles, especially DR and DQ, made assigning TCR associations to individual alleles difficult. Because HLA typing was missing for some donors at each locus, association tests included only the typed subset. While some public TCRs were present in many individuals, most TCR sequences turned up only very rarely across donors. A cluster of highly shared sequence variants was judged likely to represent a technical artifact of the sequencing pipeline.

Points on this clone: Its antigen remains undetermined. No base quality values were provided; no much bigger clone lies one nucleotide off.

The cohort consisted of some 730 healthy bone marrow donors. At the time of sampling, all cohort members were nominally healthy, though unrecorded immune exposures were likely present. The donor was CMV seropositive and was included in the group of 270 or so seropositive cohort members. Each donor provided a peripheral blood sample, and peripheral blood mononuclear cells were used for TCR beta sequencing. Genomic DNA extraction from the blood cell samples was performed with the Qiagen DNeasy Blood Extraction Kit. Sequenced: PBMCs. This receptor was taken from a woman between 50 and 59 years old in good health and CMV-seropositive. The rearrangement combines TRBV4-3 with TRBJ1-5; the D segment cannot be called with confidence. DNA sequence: TGCGCCAGCAGCCAAGTTCCGGGGAGGCCCCAGCATTTT. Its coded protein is CASSQVPGRPQHF.